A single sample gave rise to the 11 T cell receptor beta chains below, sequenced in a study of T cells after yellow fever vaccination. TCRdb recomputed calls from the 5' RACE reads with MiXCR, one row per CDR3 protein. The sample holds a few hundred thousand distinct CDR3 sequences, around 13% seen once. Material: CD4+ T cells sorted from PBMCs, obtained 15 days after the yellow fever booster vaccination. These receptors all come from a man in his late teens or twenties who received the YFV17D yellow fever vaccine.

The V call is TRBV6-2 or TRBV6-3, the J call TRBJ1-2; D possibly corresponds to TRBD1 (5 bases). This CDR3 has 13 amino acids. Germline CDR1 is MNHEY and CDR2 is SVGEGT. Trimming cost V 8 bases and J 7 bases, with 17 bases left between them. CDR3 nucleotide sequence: TGTGCCAGCTCCGGCCCCCGGGGCCTTGGCTACACCTTC. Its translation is CASSGPRGLGYTF.

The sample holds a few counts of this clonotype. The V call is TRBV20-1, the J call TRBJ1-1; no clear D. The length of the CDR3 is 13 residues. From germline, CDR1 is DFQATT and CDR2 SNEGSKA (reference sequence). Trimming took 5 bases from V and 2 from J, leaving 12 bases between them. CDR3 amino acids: CSACPNLNTEAFF. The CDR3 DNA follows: TGCAGTGCTTGCCCAAACCTAAACACTGAAGCTTTCTTT.

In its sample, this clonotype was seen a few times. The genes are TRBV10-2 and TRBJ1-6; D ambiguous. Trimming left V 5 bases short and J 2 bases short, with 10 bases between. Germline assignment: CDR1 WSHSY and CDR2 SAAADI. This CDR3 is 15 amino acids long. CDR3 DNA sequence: TGCGCCAGCAGTACAGCAGAACCCTATAATTCACCCCTCCACTTT. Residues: CASSTAEPYNSPLHF.

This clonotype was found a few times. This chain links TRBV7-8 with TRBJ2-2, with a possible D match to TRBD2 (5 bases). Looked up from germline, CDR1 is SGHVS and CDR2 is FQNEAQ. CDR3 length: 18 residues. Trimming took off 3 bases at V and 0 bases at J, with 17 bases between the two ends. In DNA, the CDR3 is TGTGCCAGCAGCTTCCGGACTCCTATACTCGCGAACACCGGGGAGCTGTTTTTT. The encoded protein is CASSFRTPILANTGELFF.

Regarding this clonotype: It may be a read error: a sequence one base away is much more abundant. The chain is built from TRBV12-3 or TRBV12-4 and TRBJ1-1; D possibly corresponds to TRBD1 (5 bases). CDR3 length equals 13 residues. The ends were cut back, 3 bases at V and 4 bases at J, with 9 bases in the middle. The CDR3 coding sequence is TGTGCCAGCAGTTTCGGCAGGGCCACTGAAGCTTTCTTT. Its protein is CASSFGRATEAFF.

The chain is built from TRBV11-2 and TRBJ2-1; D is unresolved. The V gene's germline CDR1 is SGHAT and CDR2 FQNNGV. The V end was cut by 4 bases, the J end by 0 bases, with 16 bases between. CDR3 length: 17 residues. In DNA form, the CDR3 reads TGTGCCAGCAGCTCCCGTAGGGCGCGGAGCTCCTACAATGAGCAGTTCTTC. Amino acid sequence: CASSSRRARSSYNEQFF.

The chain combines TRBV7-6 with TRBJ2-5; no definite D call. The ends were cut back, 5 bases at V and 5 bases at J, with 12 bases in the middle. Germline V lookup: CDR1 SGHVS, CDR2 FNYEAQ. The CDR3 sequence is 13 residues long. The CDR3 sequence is CASSPGAPETQYF. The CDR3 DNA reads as TGTGCCAGCAGCCCGGGTGCACCGGAGACCCAGTACTTC.

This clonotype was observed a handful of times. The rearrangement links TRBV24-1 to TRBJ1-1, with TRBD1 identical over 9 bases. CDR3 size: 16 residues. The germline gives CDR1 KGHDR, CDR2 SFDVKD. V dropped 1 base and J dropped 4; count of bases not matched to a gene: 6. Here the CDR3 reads CATSDLRDRVCTEAFF. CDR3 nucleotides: TGTGCCACCAGTGATTTAAGGGACAGGGTTTGCACTGAAGCTTTCTTT.

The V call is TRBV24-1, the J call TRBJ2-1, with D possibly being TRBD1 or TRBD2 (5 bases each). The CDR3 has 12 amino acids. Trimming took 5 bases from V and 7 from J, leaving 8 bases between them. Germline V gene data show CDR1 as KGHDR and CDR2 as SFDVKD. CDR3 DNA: TGTGCCACCAGTGTGTGGGGGAATGAGCAGTTCTTC. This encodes CATSVWGNEQFF.

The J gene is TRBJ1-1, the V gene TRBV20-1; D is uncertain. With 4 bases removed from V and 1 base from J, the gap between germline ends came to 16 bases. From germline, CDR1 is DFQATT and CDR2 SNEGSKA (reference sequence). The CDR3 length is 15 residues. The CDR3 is CSATVVAGWNTEAFF. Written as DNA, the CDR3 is TGCAGTGCTACGGTAGTGGCGGGCTGGAACACTGAAGCTTTCTTT.

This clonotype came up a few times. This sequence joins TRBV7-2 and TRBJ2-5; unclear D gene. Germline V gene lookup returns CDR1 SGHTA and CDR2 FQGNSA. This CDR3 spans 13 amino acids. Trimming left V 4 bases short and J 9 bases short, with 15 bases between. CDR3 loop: CASSSTANRAQYF. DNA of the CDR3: TGTGCCAGCAGCTCGACTGCCAATAGGGCCCAGTACTTC.